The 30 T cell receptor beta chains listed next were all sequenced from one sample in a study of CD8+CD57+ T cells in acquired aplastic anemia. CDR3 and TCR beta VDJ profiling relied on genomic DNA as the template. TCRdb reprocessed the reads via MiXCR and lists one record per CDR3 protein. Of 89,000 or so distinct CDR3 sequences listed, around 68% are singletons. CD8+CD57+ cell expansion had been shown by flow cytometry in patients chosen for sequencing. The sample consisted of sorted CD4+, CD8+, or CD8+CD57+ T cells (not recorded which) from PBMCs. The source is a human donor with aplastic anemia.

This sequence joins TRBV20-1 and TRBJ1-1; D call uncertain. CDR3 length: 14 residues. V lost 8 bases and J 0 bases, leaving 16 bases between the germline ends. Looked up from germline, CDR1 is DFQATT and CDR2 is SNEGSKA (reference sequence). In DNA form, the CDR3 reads TGCAGTACACAGACCGCTGGTATGAACACTGAAGCTTTCTTT. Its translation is CSTQTAGMNTEAFF.

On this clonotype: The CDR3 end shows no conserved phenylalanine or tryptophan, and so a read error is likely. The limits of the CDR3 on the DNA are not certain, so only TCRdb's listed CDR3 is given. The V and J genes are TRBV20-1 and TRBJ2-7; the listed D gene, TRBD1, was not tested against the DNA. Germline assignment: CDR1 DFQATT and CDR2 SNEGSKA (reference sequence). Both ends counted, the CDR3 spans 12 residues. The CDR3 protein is CSARDLQGVLAL.

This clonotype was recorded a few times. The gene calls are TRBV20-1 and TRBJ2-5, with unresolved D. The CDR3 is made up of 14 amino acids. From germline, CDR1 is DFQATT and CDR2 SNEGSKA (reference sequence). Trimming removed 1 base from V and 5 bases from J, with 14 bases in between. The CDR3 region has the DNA TGCAGTGCTAGAGGACCGGACCCGACGGAGACCCAGTACTTC. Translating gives CSARGPDPTETQYF.

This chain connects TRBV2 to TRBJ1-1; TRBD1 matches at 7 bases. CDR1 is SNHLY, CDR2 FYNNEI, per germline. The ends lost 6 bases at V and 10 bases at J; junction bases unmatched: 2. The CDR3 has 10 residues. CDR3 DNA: TGTGCCAGCAGGAGACAGGGAGCTTTCTTT. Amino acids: CASRRQGAFF.

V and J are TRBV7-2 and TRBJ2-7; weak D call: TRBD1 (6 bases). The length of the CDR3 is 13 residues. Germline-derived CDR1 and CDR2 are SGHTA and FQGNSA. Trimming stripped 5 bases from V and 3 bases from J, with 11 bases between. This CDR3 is CASSPDSLYEQYF. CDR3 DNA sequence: TGTGCCAGCAGCCCGGACAGCCTCTACGAGCAGTACTTC.

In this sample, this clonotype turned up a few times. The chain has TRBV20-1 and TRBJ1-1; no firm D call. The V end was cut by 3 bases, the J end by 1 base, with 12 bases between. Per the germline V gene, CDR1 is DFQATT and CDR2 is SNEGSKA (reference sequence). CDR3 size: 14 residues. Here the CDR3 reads CSARGMAGNTEAFF. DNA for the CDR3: TGCAGTGCTAGGGGCATGGCAGGGAACACTGAAGCTTTCTTT.

The CDR3 region has the DNA TGTGCCAGCAGCTTAGGGATTGCGGGGTTCTATGGCTACACCTTC. Translation: CASSLGIAGFYGYTF. This chain connects TRBV7-9 to TRBJ1-2, with D unclear. CDR1 SEHNR and CDR2 FQNEAQ come from the germline V gene (reference sequence). Trimming stripped 1 base from V and 4 bases from J, with 13 bases between. The CDR3 sequence is 15 residues long.

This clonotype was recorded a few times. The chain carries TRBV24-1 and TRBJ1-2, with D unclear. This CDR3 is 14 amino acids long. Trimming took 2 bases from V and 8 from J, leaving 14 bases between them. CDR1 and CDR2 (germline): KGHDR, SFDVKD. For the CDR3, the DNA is TGTGCCACCAGTGATTCCACATCGGAGGGAGGCTACACCTTC. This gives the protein CATSDSTSEGGYTF.

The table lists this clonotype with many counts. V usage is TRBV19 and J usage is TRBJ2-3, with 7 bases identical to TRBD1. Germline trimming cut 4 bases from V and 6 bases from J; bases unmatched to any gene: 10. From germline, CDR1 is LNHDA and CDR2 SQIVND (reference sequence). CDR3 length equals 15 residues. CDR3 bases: TGTGCCAGTAGTACAACGACAGGGACCCTGGATACGCAGTATTTT. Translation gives CASSTTTGTLDTQYF.

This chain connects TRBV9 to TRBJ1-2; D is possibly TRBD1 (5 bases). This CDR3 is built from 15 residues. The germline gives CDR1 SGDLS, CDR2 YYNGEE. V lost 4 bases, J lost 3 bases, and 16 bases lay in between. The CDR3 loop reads CASSPDSRAYYGYTF. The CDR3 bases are TGTGCCAGCAGCCCTGACAGTCGAGCTTACTATGGCTACACCTTC.

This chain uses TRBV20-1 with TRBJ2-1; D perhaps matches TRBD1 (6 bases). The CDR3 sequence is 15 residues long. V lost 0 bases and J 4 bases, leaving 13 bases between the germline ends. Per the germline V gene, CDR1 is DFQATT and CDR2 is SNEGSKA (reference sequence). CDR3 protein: CSAREAAGQYNEQFF. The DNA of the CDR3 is TGCAGTGCTAGAGAGGCGGCCGGACAGTACAATGAGCAGTTCTTC.

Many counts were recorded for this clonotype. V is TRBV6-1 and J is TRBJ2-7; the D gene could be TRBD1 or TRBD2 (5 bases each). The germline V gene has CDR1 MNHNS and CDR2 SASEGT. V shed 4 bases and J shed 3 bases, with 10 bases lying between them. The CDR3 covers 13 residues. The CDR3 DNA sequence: TGTGCCAGCAGTGTGGGGGTGGTCTACGAGCAGTACTTC. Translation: CASSVGVVYEQYF.

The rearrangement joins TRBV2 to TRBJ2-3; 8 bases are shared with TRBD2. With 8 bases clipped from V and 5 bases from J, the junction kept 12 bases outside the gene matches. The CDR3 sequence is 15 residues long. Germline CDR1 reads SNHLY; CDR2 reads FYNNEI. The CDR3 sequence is CASSRSSGWGDTQYF. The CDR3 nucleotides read TGTGCCAGCTCTCGCTCTAGCGGGTGGGGAGATACGCAGTATTTT.

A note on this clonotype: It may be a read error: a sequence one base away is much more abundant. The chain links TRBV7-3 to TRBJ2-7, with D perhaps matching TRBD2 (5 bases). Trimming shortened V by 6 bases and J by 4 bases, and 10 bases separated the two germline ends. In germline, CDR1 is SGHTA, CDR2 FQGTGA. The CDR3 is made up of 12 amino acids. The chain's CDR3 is CASRRTAYEQYF. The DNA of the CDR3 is TGTGCCAGCAGAAGGACTGCATACGAGCAGTACTTC. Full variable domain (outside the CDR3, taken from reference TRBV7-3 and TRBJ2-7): GAGVSQTPSNKVTEKGKYVELRCDPISGHTALYWYRQSLGQGPEFLIYFQGTGAADDSGLPNDRFFAVRPEGSVSTLKIQRTERGDSAVYLCASRRTAYEQYFGPGTRLTVT.

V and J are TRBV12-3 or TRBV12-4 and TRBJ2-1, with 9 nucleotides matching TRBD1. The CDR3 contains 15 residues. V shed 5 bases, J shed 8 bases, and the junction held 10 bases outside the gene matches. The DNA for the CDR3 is TGTGCCAGCAGTGAAACCGGGACAGGGTACGATGAGCAGTTCTTC. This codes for CASSETGTGYDEQFF.

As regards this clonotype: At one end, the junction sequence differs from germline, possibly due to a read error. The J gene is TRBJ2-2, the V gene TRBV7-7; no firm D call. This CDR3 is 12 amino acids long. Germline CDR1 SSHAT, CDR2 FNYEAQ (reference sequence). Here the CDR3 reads CASSSERGELFF. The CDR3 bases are TGTGCTAGCAGCTCTGAGCGCGGGGAGCTGTTTTTT. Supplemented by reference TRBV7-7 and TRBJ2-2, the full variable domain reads GAGVSQSPRYKVTKRGQDVTLRCDPISSHATLYWYQQALGQGPEFLTYFNYEAQPDKSGLPSDRFSAERPEGSISTLTIQRTEQRDSAMYRCASSSERGELFFGEGSRLTVL.

DNA of the CDR3: TGTGCCAGTGCTTGGGGTAATACCTACGAGCAGTACTTC. As protein: CASAWGNTYEQYF. The chain has TRBV7-8 and TRBJ2-7; no clear D gene. The CDR3 is 13 amino acids. The V gene lost 9 bases and the J gene lost 2 bases, with 14 bases spanning the gap. From germline, CDR1 is SGHVS and CDR2 FQNEAQ.

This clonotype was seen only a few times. CDR3 in amino acids: CSVDDGYTF. CDR3 sequence (DNA): TGCAGCGTTGATGATGGCTACACCTTC. J is TRBJ1-2 and V is TRBV29-1; D unresolved. Germline V CDR1 and CDR2: SQVTM, ANQGSEA. This CDR3 is built from 9 residues. The V end lost 3 bases, the J end lost 6 bases, and 2 bases lay between the germline ends.

The CDR3 is CASRDQQGRETQYF. The CDR3 bases are TGTGCCAGCAGGGACCAACAGGGGAGAGAGACCCAGTACTTC. The chain joins TRBV2 to TRBJ2-5; TRBD1 agrees at 7 bases. V lost 6 bases and J lost 4; bases outside the gene matches: 8. Germline V gives CDR1 SNHLY, CDR2 FYNNEI. The CDR3 sequence is 14 residues long.

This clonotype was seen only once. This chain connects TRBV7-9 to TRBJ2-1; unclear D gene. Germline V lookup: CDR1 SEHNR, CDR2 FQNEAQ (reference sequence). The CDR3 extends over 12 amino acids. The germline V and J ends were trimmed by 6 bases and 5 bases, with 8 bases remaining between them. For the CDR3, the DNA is TGTGCCAGCAGGACGGACCACAATGAGCAGTTCTTC. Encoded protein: CASRTDHNEQFF.

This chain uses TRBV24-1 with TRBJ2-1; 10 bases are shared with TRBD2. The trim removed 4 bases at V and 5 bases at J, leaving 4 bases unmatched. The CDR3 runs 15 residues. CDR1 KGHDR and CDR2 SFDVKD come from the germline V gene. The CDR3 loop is CATSDASGSNNEQFF. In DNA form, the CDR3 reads TGTGCCACCAGTGACGCTAGCGGGAGCAACAATGAGCAGTTCTTC.

The CDR3 DNA reads as TGTGCCAGTAGCTTTCGAGAGAAAAGCACTGAAGCTTTCTTT. This translates into CASSFREKSTEAFF. V usage is TRBV19 and J usage is TRBJ1-1; D ambiguous. The germline CDR1 and CDR2 sequences are LNHDA and SQIVND (reference sequence). V was pared by 6 bases and J by 4 bases, with 15 bases between. The CDR3 is made up of 14 amino acids.

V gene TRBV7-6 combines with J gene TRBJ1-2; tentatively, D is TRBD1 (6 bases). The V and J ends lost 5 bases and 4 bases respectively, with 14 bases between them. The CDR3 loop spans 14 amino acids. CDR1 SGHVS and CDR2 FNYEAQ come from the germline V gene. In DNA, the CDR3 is TGTGCCAGCAGCCCGCAGGGGATTAGCTATGGCTACACCTTC. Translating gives CASSPQGISYGYTF.

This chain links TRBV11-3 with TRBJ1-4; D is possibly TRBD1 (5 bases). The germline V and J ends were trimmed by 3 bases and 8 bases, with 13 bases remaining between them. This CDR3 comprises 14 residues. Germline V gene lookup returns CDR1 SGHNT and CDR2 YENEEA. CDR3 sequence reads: CASSLGRGAEKLFF. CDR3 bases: TGTGCCAGCAGCTTGGGGCGGGGAGCAGAAAAACTGTTTTTT.

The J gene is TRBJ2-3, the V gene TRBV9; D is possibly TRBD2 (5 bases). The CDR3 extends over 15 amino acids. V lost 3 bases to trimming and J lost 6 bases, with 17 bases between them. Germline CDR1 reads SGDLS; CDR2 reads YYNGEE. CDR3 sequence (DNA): TGTGCCAGCAGCGCAACTAGTATGACGGGGGATACGCAGTATTTT. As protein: CASSATSMTGDTQYF. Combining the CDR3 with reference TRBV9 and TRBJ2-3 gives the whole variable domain DSGVTQTPKHLITATGQRVTLRCSPRSGDLSVYWYQQSLDQGLQFLIQYYNGEERAKGNILERFSAQQFPDLHSELNLSSLELGDSALYFCASSATSMTGDTQYFGPGTRLTVL.

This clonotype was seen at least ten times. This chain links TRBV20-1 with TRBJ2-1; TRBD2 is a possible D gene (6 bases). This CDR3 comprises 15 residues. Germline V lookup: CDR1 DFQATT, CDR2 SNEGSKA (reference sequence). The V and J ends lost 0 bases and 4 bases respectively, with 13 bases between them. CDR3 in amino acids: CSARDFRGTYNEQFF. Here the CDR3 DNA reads TGCAGTGCTAGAGATTTTCGGGGGACGTACAATGAGCAGTTCTTC.

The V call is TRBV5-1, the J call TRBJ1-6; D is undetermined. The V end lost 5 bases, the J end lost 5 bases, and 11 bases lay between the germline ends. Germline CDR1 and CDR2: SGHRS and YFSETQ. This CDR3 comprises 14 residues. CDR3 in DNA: TGCGCCAGCAGGGCGGAGTTGAATAATTCACCCCTCCACTTT. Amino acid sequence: CASRAELNNSPLHF.

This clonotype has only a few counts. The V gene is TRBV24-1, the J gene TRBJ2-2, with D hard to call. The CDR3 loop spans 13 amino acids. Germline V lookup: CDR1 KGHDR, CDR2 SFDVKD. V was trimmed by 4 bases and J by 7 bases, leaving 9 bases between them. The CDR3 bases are TGTGCCACCAGTGACTACATAGGCGGGGAGCTGTTTTTT. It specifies CATSDYIGGELFF.

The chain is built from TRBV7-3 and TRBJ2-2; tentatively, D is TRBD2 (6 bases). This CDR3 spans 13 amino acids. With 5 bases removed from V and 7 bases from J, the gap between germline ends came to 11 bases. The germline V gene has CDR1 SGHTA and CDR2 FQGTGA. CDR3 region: CASSPRGFGELFF. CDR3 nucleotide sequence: TGTGCCAGCAGCCCACGGGGGTTCGGGGAGCTGTTTTTT.

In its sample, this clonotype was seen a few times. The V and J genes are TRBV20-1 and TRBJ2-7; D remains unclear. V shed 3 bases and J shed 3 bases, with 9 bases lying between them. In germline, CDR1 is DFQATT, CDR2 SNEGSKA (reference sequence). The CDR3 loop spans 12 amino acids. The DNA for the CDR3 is TGCAGTGCTAGGAGGAACATCTACGAGCAGTACTTC. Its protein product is CSARRNIYEQYF.